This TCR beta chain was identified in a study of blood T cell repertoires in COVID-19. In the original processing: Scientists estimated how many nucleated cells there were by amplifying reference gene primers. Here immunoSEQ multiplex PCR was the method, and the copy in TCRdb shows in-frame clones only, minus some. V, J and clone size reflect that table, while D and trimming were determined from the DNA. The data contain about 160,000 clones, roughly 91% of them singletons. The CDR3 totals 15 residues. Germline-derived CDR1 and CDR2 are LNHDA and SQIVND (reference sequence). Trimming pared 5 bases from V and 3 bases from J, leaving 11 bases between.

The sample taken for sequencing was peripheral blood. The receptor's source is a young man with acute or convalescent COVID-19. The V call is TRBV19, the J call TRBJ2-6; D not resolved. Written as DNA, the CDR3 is TGTGCCAGTAGTGAGGCAGAAAGTGGGGCCAACGTCCTGACTTTC. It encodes CASSEAESGANVLTF.